These T cell receptor beta chains were read from a single sample in a study of beta chain features in type 1 diabetes. Using immunoSEQ multiplex PCR, the repertoire was profiled, and TCRdb retains in-frame clones only, with some absent. In the table there are 970,000 or so clones, 15% to 20% of which are singletons. Sequenced material: naive CD4+ T cells from blood. The origin of the receptors is a woman under 30 in good health. Both conserved end residues are trimmed from each CDR3. Each record gives: V gene, CDR3 protein.

TRBV5-1 | ASSPDGTGYGYT
TRBV28 | ASSLPGTGGAF
TRBV7-9 | ASSGYNEQF
TRBV5-1 | ASSFFGADTQY
TRBV15 | ATSSWTEDFYNEQF
TRBV19 | ATSEEKLF
TRBV5-6 | ASSLISGANVLT
TRBV15 | ATSRDRDTQY
TRBV6-1 | ASSDLVAGSNIQY
TRBV10-3 | AISESGGPYEQY
TRBV25-1 | ASSEGQGVQY
TRBV28 | ASNFGTHYGYT
TRBV6-5 | ASTLGGGGSYEQY
TRBV19 | ASSIRGTYEQY
TRBV7-8 | ASSLESGGAHYGYT
TRBV20-1 | SEKPYNEQF
TRBV7-2 | ASRLELAGVCEQF
TRBV28 | ASSLYAGQMAKQF
TRBV28 | ASSLWQVRGLGGYT
TRBV19 | ASNGMFGGRLNTEAF
TRBV4-2 | ASSQWTGPRPTEAF
TRBV29-1 | SVGLAVPNEQF
TRBV7-9 | ASSYRDRNYGYT
TRBV5-8 | ASRDSNYGYT
TRBV5-4 | ASSLATGGWGNTEAF
TRBV29-1 | SVIPASQYNEQF
TRBV10-3 | ATTPGAGDYGYT
TRBV7-8 | ASSLVVQETQY
TRBV7-2 | ASSFRLGRDEKLF
TRBV4-2 | ASSHRGQQYEQY
TRBV4-2 | ASSQEGRWGTDVFEQY
TRBV2 | ASSSGLAGIYEQY
TRBV18 | ASSPPGDRGNTEAF
TRBV28 | ASGTTGGADEQY
TRBV6-5 | ASRATGGQQF
TRBV5-1 | ASSPDSPGELF
TRBV15 | ATSVQLAGGSETQY